This T cell receptor (beta chain) was sequenced for a study of blood T cell repertoires in COVID-19. In the study overall: There were acute and convalescent COVID-19 samples, and they came from the United States, Italy and Spain. T cells, B-cell-depleted T cells, or PBMCs provided the cDNA or gDNA that served as material.

The table came from immunoSEQ multiplex PCR; TCRdb's copy has only in-frame clones and leaves some out. The sample has over 45,000 clones, over 75% seen once; the top ten hold 4.5% to 5.5%. This clone showed up just once. Trimming stripped 4 bases from V and 3 bases from J, with 11 bases between. Germline V CDR1 and CDR2: SGHAT, FQNNGV. The CDR3 contains 14 residues. The sample comprised peripheral blood. This clonotype was obtained from a man older than 75 in a cohort sampled during active COVID-19. The chain employs TRBV11-2 and TRBJ2-3, with a tentative D call TRBD2 (6 bases). CDR3 sequence: CASSSVGGTDTQYF. DNA of the CDR3: TGTGCCAGCAGCTCGGTCGGGGGAACAGATACGCAGTATTTT.